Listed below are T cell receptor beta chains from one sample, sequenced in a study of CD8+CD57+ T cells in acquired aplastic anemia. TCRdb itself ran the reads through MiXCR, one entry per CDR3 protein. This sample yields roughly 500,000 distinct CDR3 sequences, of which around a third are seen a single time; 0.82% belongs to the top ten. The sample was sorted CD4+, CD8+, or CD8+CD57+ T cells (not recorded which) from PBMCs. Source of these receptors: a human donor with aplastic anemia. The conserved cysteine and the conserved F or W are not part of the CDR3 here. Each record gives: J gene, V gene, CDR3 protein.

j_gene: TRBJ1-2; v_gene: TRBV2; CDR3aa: ASATGVYGYT
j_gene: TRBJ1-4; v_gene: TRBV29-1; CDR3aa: SAMGPNEKLF
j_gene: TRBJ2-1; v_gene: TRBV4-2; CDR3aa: ASSQEPGGSYNEQF
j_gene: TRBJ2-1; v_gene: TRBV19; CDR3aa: ANNGHGGNEQF
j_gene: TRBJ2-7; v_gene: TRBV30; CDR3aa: AWSLDSVIYEQY
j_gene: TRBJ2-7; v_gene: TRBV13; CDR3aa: ASSHGGPGLAGVGDYEQY
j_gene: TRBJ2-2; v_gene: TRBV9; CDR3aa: ASSGVGTGSNTGELF
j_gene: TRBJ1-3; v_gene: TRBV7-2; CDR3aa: ASSLSRNTIY
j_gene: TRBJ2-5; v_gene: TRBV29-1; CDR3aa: STWTDLQETQY
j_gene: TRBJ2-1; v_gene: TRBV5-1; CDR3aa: ASSPTGGTNNEQF
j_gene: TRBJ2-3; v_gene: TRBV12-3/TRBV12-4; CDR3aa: ASSRMRLAGGGTDTQY
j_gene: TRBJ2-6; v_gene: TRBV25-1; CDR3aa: ASSEFVAPSGANVLT